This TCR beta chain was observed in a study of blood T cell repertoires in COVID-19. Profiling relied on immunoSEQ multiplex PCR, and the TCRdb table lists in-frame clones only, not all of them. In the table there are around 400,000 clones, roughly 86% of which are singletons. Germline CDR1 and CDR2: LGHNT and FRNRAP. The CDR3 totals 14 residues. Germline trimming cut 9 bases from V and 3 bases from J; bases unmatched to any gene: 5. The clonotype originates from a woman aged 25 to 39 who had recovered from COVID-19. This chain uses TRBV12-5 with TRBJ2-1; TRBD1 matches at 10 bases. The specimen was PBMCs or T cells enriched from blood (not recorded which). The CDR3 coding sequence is TGTGCTAGCTCCGGGACAGGGGACTACAATGAGCAGTTCTTC. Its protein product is CASSGTGDYNEQFF.